The 21 T cell receptor beta chains listed next were all sequenced from one sample in a study of T cell changes during pregnancy in multiple sclerosis. Method: immunoSEQ multiplex PCR; TCRdb's copy keeps in-frame clones and lacks some. The repertoire holds around 60,000 clones, around 93% seen once, with less than 2% in the top ten. The sequences come from peripheral blood, collected after pregnancy. The receptors stem from a female donor with multiple sclerosis, enrolled in a pregnancy study.

The chain couples TRBV7-3 to TRBJ2-5, with D perhaps TRBD1 (5 bases). Germline CDR1 SGHTA, CDR2 FQGTGA. The V end was cut by 5 bases, the J end by 3 bases, with 10 bases between. This CDR3 is 13 amino acids long. The CDR3 sequence is CASSLDRKETQYF. CDR3 in DNA: TGTGCCAGCAGCCTCGACAGAAAAGAGACCCAGTACTTC. Supplemented by reference TRBV7-3 and TRBJ2-5, the full variable domain reads GAGVSQTPSNKVTEKGKYVELRCDPISGHTALYWYRQSLGQGPEFLIYFQGTGAADDSGLPNDRFFAVRPEGSVSTLKIQRTERGDSAVYLCASSLDRKETQYFGPGTRLLVL.

The rearrangement uses TRBV19 and TRBJ2-7; 8 bases agree with TRBD2. With 6 bases clipped from V and 2 bases from J, the junction kept 6 bases outside the gene matches. From germline, CDR1 is LNHDA and CDR2 SQIVND (reference sequence). CDR3 length: 14 residues. In DNA, the CDR3 is TGTGCCAGTAGCCGGGGGGGGCGACCCTACGAGCAGTACTTC. It encodes CASSRGGRPYEQYF. Complete variable domain (other parts from reference TRBV19 and TRBJ2-7): DGGITQSPKYLFRKEGQNVTLSCEQNLNHDAMYWYRQDPGQGLRLIYYSQIVNDFQKGDIAEGYSVSREKKESFPLTVTSAQKNPTAFYLCASSRGGRPYEQYFGPGTRLTVT.

The chain employs TRBV5-5 and TRBJ2-5; 16 bases line up with TRBD2. The CDR3 extends over 16 amino acids. Germline-derived CDR1 and CDR2 are SGHKS and YYEKEE (reference sequence). The J segment lost 5 bases and the V segment lost 3 bases, leaving 4 bases of the junction unmatched. CDR3 in DNA: TGTGCCAGCAGCTCGGGACTAGCGGGAGGGCGGGAGACCCAGTACTTC. As protein: CASSSGLAGGRETQYF.

The rearrangement joins TRBV19 to TRBJ2-5, with 9 bases lining up with TRBD1. The J segment lost 5 bases and the V segment lost 2 bases, leaving 6 bases of the junction unmatched. The CDR3 runs to 15 residues. CDR1 LNHDA and CDR2 SQIVND come from the germline V gene (reference sequence). CDR3 bases: TGTGCCAGTAGTATACCGGGACAGGGATTCGAGACCCAGTACTTC. It encodes CASSIPGQGFETQYF.

V is TRBV19 and J is TRBJ2-5, with a weak D call TRBD2 (7 bases). The J call is in doubt because the DNA end fits TRBJ2-7 better. The CDR3 extends over 14 amino acids. Germline loops: CDR1 LNHDA, CDR2 SQIVND (reference sequence). In DNA, the CDR3 is TGTGCCAGTAGTATCTCGGGGGGCATCTACGAGCAGTACTTC. This codes for CASSISGGIYEQYF.

The chain has TRBV7-8 and TRBJ2-7; D is perhaps TRBD2 (6 bases). V shed 5 bases and J shed 0 bases, with 20 bases lying between them. Germline CDR1 is SGHVS and CDR2 is FQNEAQ. The CDR3 runs to 17 residues. The CDR3 spells CASSPLLAGTPSYEQYF. The CDR3 DNA reads as TGTGCCAGCAGCCCGCTGCTGGCGGGGACCCCCTCCTACGAGCAGTACTTC.

The V call is TRBV7-2, the J call TRBJ2-3; TRBD2 might be the D (5 bases). Germline loops: CDR1 SGHTA, CDR2 FQGNSA. The CDR3 runs to 14 residues. Trimming cost V 5 bases and J 8 bases, with 17 bases left between them. The CDR3 sequence is CASSRLAGSGTQYF. The CDR3 DNA sequence: TGTGCCAGCAGCCGGCTTGCGGGTTCGGGTACGCAGTATTTT.

The V gene is TRBV25-1, the J gene TRBJ2-7; no reliable D call. Germline V gene lookup returns CDR1 MGHDK and CDR2 SYGVNS. The V end was cut by 0 bases, the J end by 1 base, with 4 bases between. The CDR3 sequence is 13 residues long. CDR3 region: CASSEYGSYEQYF. The CDR3 DNA sequence: TGTGCCAGCAGTGAATACGGGTCCTACGAGCAGTACTTC.

The chain uses TRBV7-9 and TRBJ2-3, with 7 bases identical to TRBD2. The CDR3 extends over 16 amino acids. Germline V gene sequence: CDR1 SEHNR, CDR2 FQNEAQ (reference sequence). V lost 5 bases to trimming and J lost 2 bases; unmatched junction nucleotides: 10. Here the CDR3 reads CASSEMGGSDTDTQYF. CDR3 in DNA: TGTGCCAGCAGCGAGATGGGCGGGAGCGACACAGATACGCAGTATTTT.

V gene TRBV18 combines with J gene TRBJ1-3; tentatively, D is TRBD1 (6 bases). The V end was cut by 1 base, the J end by 2 bases, with 9 bases between. The CDR3 has 15 residues. CDR1 is KGHSH, CDR2 LQKENI, per germline. The CDR3 DNA reads as TGTGCCAGCTCACCACAAACAGGGACTGGAAACACCATATATTTT. Its translation is CASSPQTGTGNTIYF.

The V call is TRBV4-3, the J call TRBJ1-1; the D is unclear. Trimming took 3 bases from V and 4 from J, leaving 12 bases between them. Germline lookup yields CDR1 LGHNA and CDR2 YSLEER. The CDR3 runs to 14 residues. The CDR3 DNA reads as TGCGCCAGCAGCCATGTAATACGCGGCACTGAAGCTTTCTTT. This encodes CASSHVIRGTEAFF.

Note on this clone: This same CDR3 is encoded by further DNA sequences in the sample. In DNA, the CDR3 is TGTGCCAGCTCACCATTGGACAGAACCTACGAGCAGTACTTC. Encoded protein: CASSPLDRTYEQYF. The chain is built from TRBV18 and TRBJ2-7; tentatively, D is TRBD1 (6 bases). Trimming removed 2 bases at V and 2 bases at J, with 10 bases between. This CDR3 region has 14 residues. Germline loops: CDR1 KGHSH, CDR2 LQKENI.

This clone has a handful of counts. The chain has TRBV7-3 and TRBJ1-1; a weak D match, TRBD1 (6 bases). This CDR3 region has 13 residues. Trimming cost V 5 bases and J 3 bases, with 10 bases left between them. Looked up from germline, CDR1 is SGHTA and CDR2 is FQGTGA. This CDR3 is CASSLQGDTEAFF. CDR3 nucleotides: TGTGCCAGCAGCCTACAGGGAGACACTGAAGCTTTCTTT.

This chain uses TRBV15 with TRBJ2-2; D remains unclear. Germline V gene data show CDR1 as LNHNV and CDR2 as YYDKDF (reference sequence). V lost 2 bases and J 2 bases, leaving 6 bases between the germline ends. The CDR3 is made up of 14 amino acids. The CDR3 region is CATSRTRNTGELFF. CDR3 DNA: TGTGCCACCAGCAGAACACGAAACACCGGGGAGCTGTTTTTT.

Here the CDR3 reads CASSPGLGTYEQYF. Here the CDR3 DNA reads TGTGCCAGCAGCCCGGGACTCGGCACCTACGAGCAGTACTTC. The chain recombines TRBV11-3 with TRBJ2-7; D is perhaps TRBD2 (6 bases). Germline lookup yields CDR1 SGHNT and CDR2 YENEEA. V was clipped by 5 bases and J by 2 bases, with 13 bases between them. The CDR3 is 14 residues long.

The rearrangement links TRBV28 to TRBJ2-7; 11 bases line up with TRBD1. This CDR3 comprises 17 residues. CDR1 MDHEN and CDR2 SYDVKM come from the germline V gene. Trimming took 7 bases from V and 6 from J; bases not matched to a gene: 17. Written as DNA, the CDR3 is TGTGCCAGCACCCCCCCACTGGGGACAGGGGGTTGGAGCGAGCAGTACTTC. Encoded protein: CASTPPLGTGGWSEQYF.

The V call is TRBV7-2, the J call TRBJ2-5, with D unclear. V was trimmed by 5 bases and J by 4 bases, leaving 5 bases between them. The CDR3 sequence is 11 residues long. Per germline, CDR1 SGHTA and CDR2 FQGNSA. The CDR3: CASSPRETQYF. In DNA form, the CDR3 reads TGTGCCAGCAGCCCTCGAGAGACCCAGTACTTC.

The V and J genes are TRBV11-2 and TRBJ2-7; 7 bases line up with TRBD1. CDR3 length: 15 residues. V gave up 5 bases and J gave up 1 base; unmatched junction bases: 8. The germline V gene encodes CDR1 SGHAT and CDR2 FQNNGV. The DNA for the CDR3 is TGTGCCAGCAGCCTGTCGACAGGGCTTTCCTACGAGCAGTACTTC. Amino acid sequence: CASSLSTGLSYEQYF.

This rearrangement joins TRBV28 to TRBJ2-2, with 10 bases lining up with TRBD1. V shed 3 bases and J 6 bases; nucleotides not matched to a gene: 10. The CDR3 has 17 amino acids. Looked up from germline, CDR1 is MDHEN and CDR2 is SYDVKM. The CDR3 sequence is CASSFILTGGRSGELFF. CDR3 sequence (DNA): TGTGCCAGCAGTTTCATCTTGACAGGGGGCAGGTCCGGGGAGCTGTTTTTT.

The chain recombines TRBV21-1 with TRBJ2-7; TRBD1 is taken as the D call from the table, unchecked against the DNA. TRBV21-1 is flagged as a pseudogene. The CDR3 runs to 16 residues. CDR3 DNA: TGTGCCATCAACCTCACCAGGGACAGGCTTTCCTACGAGCAGTACTTC. The encoded protein is CAINLTRDRLSYEQYF.

The chain carries TRBV27 and TRBJ1-1; no clear D. Trimming shortened V by 2 bases and J by 4 bases, and 20 bases separated the two germline ends. CDR1 MNHEY and CDR2 SMNVEV come from the germline V gene (reference sequence). CDR3 length equals 17 residues. The DNA for the CDR3 is TGTGCCAGCAGTTTACTGCCTGGGAGGGATGTGGGCACTGAAGCTTTCTTT. This codes for CASSLLPGRDVGTEAFF.